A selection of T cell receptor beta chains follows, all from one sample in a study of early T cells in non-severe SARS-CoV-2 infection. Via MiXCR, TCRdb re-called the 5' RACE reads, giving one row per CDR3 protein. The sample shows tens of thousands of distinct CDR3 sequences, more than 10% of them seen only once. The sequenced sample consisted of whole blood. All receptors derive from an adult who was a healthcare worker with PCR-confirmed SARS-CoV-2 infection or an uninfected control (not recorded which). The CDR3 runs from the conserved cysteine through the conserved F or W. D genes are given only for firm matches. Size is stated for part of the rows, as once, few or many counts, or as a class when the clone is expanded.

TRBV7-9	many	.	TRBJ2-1	TGTGCCAGCAGCTTAGGTCTAGGCAGCACGAATGAGCAGTTCTTC	CASSLGLGSTNEQFF
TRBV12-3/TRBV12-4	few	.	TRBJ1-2	TGTGCCAGCAGTTTAAACGCACCGCTTTATGGCTACACCTTC	CASSLNAPLYGYTF
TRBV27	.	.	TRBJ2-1	TGTGCCAGCAGTACCGACGGGACGGCTTGGTACAATGAGCAGTTCTTC	CASSTDGTAWYNEQFF
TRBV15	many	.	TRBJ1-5	TGTGCCACCAGCAGAGAGTGGGATCAGCCCCAGCATTTT	CATSREWDQPQHF
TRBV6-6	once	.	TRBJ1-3	TGTGCCAGCACCCCCGGGGGCGGAAACACCATATATTTT	CASTPGGGNTIYF
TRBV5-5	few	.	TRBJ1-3	TGTGCCAGCAGCCCGGCCTGGGGGCACCCCTCTGGAAACACCATATATTTT	CASSPAWGHPSGNTIYF
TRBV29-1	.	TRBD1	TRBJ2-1	TGCAGCTCCCACAGGGGCGGTGAGCAGTTCTTC	CSSHRGGEQFF
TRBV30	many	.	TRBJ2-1	TGTGCCTGGACCCGGGGCAACTTCAATGAGCAGTTCTTC	CAWTRGNFNEQFF
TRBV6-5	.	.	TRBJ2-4	TGTGCCAGCAGCTCTACAACGTCCCCCAACATTCAGTACTTC	CASSSTTSPNIQYF
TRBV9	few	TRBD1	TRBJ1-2	TGTGCCAGCAGCGTAGCGGACAGGGAATTTCTAGGCTACACCTTC	CASSVADREFLGYTF
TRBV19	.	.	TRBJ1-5	TGTGCCAGTAGTAACAGGAACAATCAGCCCCAGCATTTT	CASSNRNNQPQHF
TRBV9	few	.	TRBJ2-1	TGTGCCAGCAGCGCCCGGGACTTCCCAGGCAATGAGCAGTTCTTC	CASSARDFPGNEQFF
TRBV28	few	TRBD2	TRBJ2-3	TGTGCCAGCGGACTAGTCCCGTATTTT	CASGLVPYF
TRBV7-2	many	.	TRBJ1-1	TGTGCCAGCAGCAAATACGACGTCACTGAAGCTTTCTTT	CASSKYDVTEAFF
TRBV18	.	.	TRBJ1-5	TGTGCCAGCTCGCCTACAGGTGACAATCAGCCCCAGCATTTT	CASSPTGDNQPQHF
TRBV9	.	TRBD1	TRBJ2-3	TGTGCCAGCAGCGCTCTAGGGACAGGCACAGATACGCAGTATTTT	CASSALGTGTDTQYF
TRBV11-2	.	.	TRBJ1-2	TGTGCCAGCAGCTTATACAGCGTTAACTATGGCTACACCTTC	CASSLYSVNYGYTF
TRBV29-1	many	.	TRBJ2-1	TGCAGCGTTGAAGACTTGGGGGAGTCCTACAATGAGCAGTTCTTC	CSVEDLGESYNEQFF
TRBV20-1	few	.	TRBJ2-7	TGCAGTGCTAGAGTTCGAAGGGGCGGAACCTACGAGCAGTACTTC	CSARVRRGGTYEQYF
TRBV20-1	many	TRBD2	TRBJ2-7	TGCAGTGCTAGGAACCCAGGACTAGCGGGAGTCTACGAGCAGTACTTC	CSARNPGLAGVYEQYF
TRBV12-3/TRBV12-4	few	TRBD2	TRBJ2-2	TGTGCCAGCGCATCGGGACTAGTAGCCGGGGAGCTGTTTTTT	CASASGLVAGELFF
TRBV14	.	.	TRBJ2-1	TGTGCCAGCGCTCTATGGGATGAGCAGTTCTTC	CASALWDEQFF
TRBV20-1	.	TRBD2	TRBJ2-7	TGCAGTGCTCACGGACTAGCGGGGATTTACGAGCAGTACTTC	CSAHGLAGIYEQYF
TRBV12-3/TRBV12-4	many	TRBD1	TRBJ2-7	TGTGCCAGCAGCAGGACAGGAGTCGCCTACGAGCAGTACTTC	CASSRTGVAYEQYF
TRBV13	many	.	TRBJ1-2	TGTGCCAGCAGCTTAGGGAGATTTTATGGCTACACCTTC	CASSLGRFYGYTF
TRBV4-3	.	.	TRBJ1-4	TGCGCCAGCAGCCAAGGGGGCGATGAAAAACTGTTTTTT	CASSQGGDEKLFF
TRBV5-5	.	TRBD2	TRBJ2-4	TGTGCCAGCAGCTATGATATAGCGGGAGTGACGAACATTCAGTACTTC	CASSYDIAGVTNIQYF
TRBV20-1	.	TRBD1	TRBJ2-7	TGCAGTGCTAGAGGACAGGGGACGAATTCCTTGGAGCAGTACTTC	CSARGQGTNSLEQYF
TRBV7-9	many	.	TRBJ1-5	TGTGCCAGCAGCAGAGGCGAAGAACAGCCCCAGCATTTT	CASSRGEEQPQHF
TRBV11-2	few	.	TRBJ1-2	TGTGCCAGCAGCTTAGAACAGAGACGGTATGGCTACACCTTC	CASSLEQRRYGYTF
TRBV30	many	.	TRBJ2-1	TGTGCCTGGAGTGGGCCTTACAATGAGCAGTTCTTC	CAWSGPYNEQFF
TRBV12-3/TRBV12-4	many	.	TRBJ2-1	TGTGCCAGCAGTCGGGGTTTCCAAAACAATGAGCAGTTCTTC	CASSRGFQNNEQFF
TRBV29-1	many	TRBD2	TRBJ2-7	TGCAGCGCGGGGGGTAACGAGCAGTACTTC	CSAGGNEQYF
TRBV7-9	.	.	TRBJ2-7	TGTGTCAGCAGCTCCCAGCGGGAGCAGTACTTC	CVSSSQREQYF
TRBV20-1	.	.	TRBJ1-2	TGCAGTGCTTGGACCCAGCCTAACTATGGCTACACCTTC	CSAWTQPNYGYTF
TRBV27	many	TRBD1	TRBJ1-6	TGTGCCAGCAGCGACAGGGCACTTAGCTCCTATAATTCACCCCTCCACTTT	CASSDRALSSYNSPLHF
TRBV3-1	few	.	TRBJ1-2	TGTGCCAGCAGCCAGATACAGGGCCAAGGCTACACCTTC	CASSQIQGQGYTF
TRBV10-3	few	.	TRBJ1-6	TGTGCCATCAGTGAGTCGAGCTCAGGGAACCTTAATTCACCCCTCCACTTT	CAISESSSGNLNSPLHF
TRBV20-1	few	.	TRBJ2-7	TGCAGTGCTACACCGACAGGAACCTACGAGCAGTACTTC	CSATPTGTYEQYF
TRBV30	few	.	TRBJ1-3	TGTGCCTGTAACGACGGAGCCTCTGGAAACACCATATATTTT	CACNDGASGNTIYF
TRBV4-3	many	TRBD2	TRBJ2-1	TGCGCCAGCAGCCCGACTCGGACTAGCGGGAGGGCCGCGCAGTTCTTC	CASSPTRTSGRAAQFF
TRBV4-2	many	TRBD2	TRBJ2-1	TGTGCCAGCAGCCAAGATCTGCGGGGGGGCCGGAATGAGCAGTTCTTC	CASSQDLRGGRNEQFF
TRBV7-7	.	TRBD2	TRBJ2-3	TGTGCTAGCAGCCTCTCGATAAGGAGACTAGCGCATCCCCCTAGCACAGATACGCAGTATTTT	CASSLSIRRLAHPPSTDTQYF